This passage covers 32 T cell receptor beta chains from one sample sequenced in a study of cytomegalovirus exposure and HLA in healthy donors. Use of 60 Vbeta and 13 Jbeta primers characterized the PCR. Repertoires were generated with immunoSEQ multiplex PCR, while TCRdb's copy carries only in-frame clones and drops some. Counted here are about 160,000 clones, about 65% occurring once; the ten biggest clones make up more than 2.5%. The sequenced sample was PBMCs. The origin of the receptors is a woman in her twenties or thirties in good health and CMV-seronegative.

This rearrangement joins TRBV11-2 to TRBJ2-7; perhaps TRBD2 as D (5 bases). Trimming pared 1 base from V and 4 bases from J, leaving 11 bases between. The CDR3 is 14 amino acids. CDR1 and CDR2 from the germline V gene are SGHAT and FQNNGV. The CDR3 coding sequence is TGTGCCAGCAGCTTAGTGGGAGTCATTTACGAGCAGTACTTC. Translating gives CASSLVGVIYEQYF.

This chain connects TRBV29-1 to TRBJ2-3, with 15 bases fitting TRBD2. V lost 6 bases, J lost 7 bases, and 5 bases stayed unmatched. Germline V lookup: CDR1 SQVTM, CDR2 ANQGSEA. This CDR3 contains 14 residues. CDR3 protein: CSVGLAGGGNTQYF. DNA for the CDR3: TGCAGCGTAGGACTAGCGGGAGGGGGGAATACGCAGTATTTT.

The gene calls are TRBV29-1 and TRBJ2-3, with 7 positions matching TRBD1. Germline CDR1 reads SQVTM; CDR2 reads ANQGSEA. The J segment lost 0 bases and the V segment lost 2 bases, leaving 2 bases of the junction unmatched. This CDR3 spans 14 amino acids. CDR3 DNA sequence: TGCAGCGTTGAATTGGGACAGAGCACAGATACGCAGTATTTT. Protein: CSVELGQSTDTQYF.

This chain joins TRBV4-3 and TRBJ2-1; 7 bases are shared with TRBD2. The CDR3 spans 16 residues. J was trimmed by 7 bases and V by 8 bases; bases with no gene match: 17. Germline values: CDR1 LGHNA, CDR2 YSLEER. This chain's CDR3 is CASGLSTETSRNEQFF. CDR3 sequence (DNA): TGCGCCAGCGGCCTCTCGACCGAGACTAGCAGAAATGAGCAGTTCTTC.

The gene calls are TRBV7-9 and TRBJ2-1; D is undetermined. The CDR3 runs to 13 residues. The V gene lost 1 base and the J gene lost 3 bases, with 4 bases spanning the gap. CDR1 SEHNR and CDR2 FQNEAQ come from the germline V gene (reference sequence). In DNA, the CDR3 is TGTGCCAGCAGCTTAGATAACTACAATGAGCAGTTCTTC. Residues: CASSLDNYNEQFF.

This chain's CDR3 is CSVDQGARGELFF. The CDR3 DNA is TGCAGCGTTGATCAGGGGGCGCGAGGGGAGCTGTTTTTT. The chain links TRBV29-1 to TRBJ2-2; TRBD1 aligns across 8 bases. CDR1 and CDR2 from the germline V gene are SQVTM and ANQGSEA. The CDR3 loop spans 13 amino acids. V dropped 3 bases and J dropped 8; count of bases not matched to a gene: 5.

This chain joins TRBV15 and TRBJ1-1, with a tentative D call TRBD1 (5 bases). CDR1 and CDR2 from the germline V gene are LNHNV and YYDKDF (reference sequence). The V end lost 3 bases, the J end lost 0 bases, and 14 bases lay between the germline ends. The CDR3 is 16 amino acids. CDR3 bases: TGTGCCACCAGCAGGGGCAGGGCTGCGATGAACACTGAAGCTTTCTTT. It encodes CATSRGRAAMNTEAFF. Full variable domain (outside the CDR3, taken from reference TRBV15 and TRBJ1-1): DAMVIQNPRYQVTQFGKPVTLSCSQTLNHNVMYWYQQKSSQAPKLLFHYYDKDFNNEADTPDNFQSRRPNTSFCFLDIRSPGLGDTAMYLCATSRGRAAMNTEAFFGQGTRLTVV.

This chain uses TRBV7-2 with TRBJ2-1; no clear D gene. The CDR3 extends over 14 amino acids. Germline V gene data show CDR1 as SGHTA and CDR2 as FQGNSA. V lost 5 bases, J lost 8 bases, and 16 bases lay in between. CDR3 coding DNA: TGTGCCAGCAGCCCACCACCCTATGTGTATGAGCAGTTCTTC. As protein: CASSPPPYVYEQFF.

On this clone: Germline and junction disagree at one end, which may indicate a read error. This rearrangement joins TRBV7-9 to TRBJ2-6; perhaps TRBD2 as D (6 bases). The CDR3 sequence is 17 residues long. Germline loops: CDR1 SEHNR, CDR2 FQNEAQ (reference sequence). Here the CDR3 DNA reads TGTGCCAGCGGCTTTGGGACTGTAAGCTCTGGGGCCAACGTCCTGACTTTC. Amino acid sequence: CASGFGTVSSGANVLTF. Together with reference TRBV7-9 and TRBJ2-6, the CDR3 gives the full variable domain: DTGVSQNPRHKITKRGQNVTFRCDPISEHNRLYWYRQTLGQGPEFLTYFQNEAQLEKSRLLSDRFSAERPKGSFSTLEIQRTEQGDSAMYLCASGFGTVSSGANVLTFGAGSRLTVL.

The genes are TRBV19 and TRBJ2-5, with TRBD1 identical over 7 bases. The CDR3 sequence is 13 residues long. CDR1 is LNHDA, CDR2 SQIVND, per germline (reference sequence). The J segment lost 0 bases and the V segment lost 11 bases, leaving 6 bases of the junction unmatched. This chain's CDR3 is CARTGQHQETQYF. CDR3 DNA: TGTGCCCGTACGGGACAGCACCAAGAGACCCAGTACTTC. Complete variable domain (other parts from reference TRBV19 and TRBJ2-5): DGGITQSPKYLFRKEGQNVTLSCEQNLNHDAMYWYRQDPGQGLRLIYYSQIVNDFQKGDIAEGYSVSREKKESFPLTVTSAQKNPTAFYLCARTGQHQETQYFGPGTRLLVL.

The chain uses TRBV6-1 and TRBJ2-3; the D gene is possibly TRBD2 (5 bases). The CDR3 length is 15 residues. The ends were cut back, 5 bases at V and 3 bases at J, with 15 bases in the middle. Germline V CDR1 and CDR2: MNHNS, SASEGT. CDR3 DNA sequence: TGTGCCAGCAGTTCGCCGGGGTGGGAGACAGATACGCAGTATTTT. Translating gives CASSSPGWETDTQYF.

The chain employs TRBV28 and TRBJ2-1, with TRBD2 identical over 10 bases. The J segment lost 5 bases and the V segment lost 3 bases, leaving 4 bases of the junction unmatched. Per the germline V gene, CDR1 is MDHEN and CDR2 is SYDVKM. This CDR3 is 15 amino acids long. The CDR3 sequence is CASSFTSGMNNEQFF. The CDR3, as DNA: TGTGCCAGCAGTTTCACTAGCGGGATGAACAATGAGCAGTTCTTC.

The CDR3 nucleotides read TGTGCCAGCAGTTCCAGGGTGGGGTATGGCTACACCTTC. This sequence encodes CASSSRVGYGYTF. The chain recombines TRBV6-5 with TRBJ1-2; D possibly corresponds to TRBD1 (5 bases). This CDR3 contains 13 residues. The germline gives CDR1 MNHEY, CDR2 SVGAGI. V shed 4 bases and J shed 5 bases, with 11 bases lying between them.

In regard to this clone: An end of the junction does not agree with germline; a read error may underlie this. The V gene is TRBV7-9, the J gene TRBJ2-2, with no clear D. The germline gives CDR1 SEHNR, CDR2 FQNEAQ (reference sequence). The CDR3 totals 16 residues. CDR3 in amino acids: CSSSLSPPTETGELFF. The CDR3, as DNA: TGTTCCAGCAGCTTAAGTCCCCCCACGGAGACCGGGGAGCTGTTTTTT.

The gene calls are TRBV14 and TRBJ1-5, with 7 bases matching TRBD1. Germline V gene sequence: CDR1 SGHDN, CDR2 FVKESK. The CDR3 length is 14 residues. V trimming: 4 bases; J trimming: 5 bases; junction bases outside the gene matches: 5. The chain's CDR3 is CASSPTGVYQPQHF. DNA of the CDR3: TGTGCCAGCAGCCCCACAGGGGTATATCAGCCCCAGCATTTT.

This rearrangement joins TRBV5-4 to TRBJ2-2; TRBD2 matches 9 bases. The CDR3 is 15 residues long. The germline V gene encodes CDR1 SGHNT and CDR2 YYREEE (reference sequence). With V trimmed by 4 bases and J by 4 bases, 5 bases remained unmatched. Written as DNA, the CDR3 is TGTGCCAGCAGCCCCCTTAGCGGGAGCACCGGGGAGCTGTTTTTT. This translates into CASSPLSGSTGELFF.

The J gene is TRBJ1-6, the V gene TRBV7-2, with 8 bases fitting TRBD1. The germline V gene encodes CDR1 SGHTA and CDR2 FQGNSA. The CDR3 runs 15 residues. J was trimmed by 8 bases and V by 3 bases; bases with no gene match: 6. DNA for the CDR3: TGTGCCAGCAGCTTTGGGGACAGGTTGGATTCACCCCTCCACTTT. This encodes CASSFGDRLDSPLHF.

The rearrangement joins TRBV7-3 to TRBJ2-2; 9 bases fit TRBD2. Germline V gives CDR1 SGHTA, CDR2 FQGTGA. The CDR3 runs 17 residues. V lost 0 bases and J lost 4; bases outside the gene matches: 6. CDR3 loop: CASSLTVAGDFTGELFF. DNA for the CDR3: TGTGCCAGCAGCTTAACAGTAGCGGGGGACTTCACCGGGGAGCTGTTTTTT.

This chain uses TRBV6-5 with TRBJ2-7; the match to TRBD1 covers 7 bases. The germline V gene encodes CDR1 MNHEY and CDR2 SVGAGI. V shed 5 bases and J 2 bases; nucleotides not matched to a gene: 3. The CDR3 spans 13 residues. The CDR3 sequence is CASSRQGPYEQYF. The CDR3 DNA reads TGTGCCAGCAGTAGACAGGGACCCTACGAGCAGTACTTC.

The rearrangement uses TRBV9 and TRBJ2-2, with TRBD1 matching over 7 bases. Looked up from germline, CDR1 is SGDLS and CDR2 is YYNGEE. The length of the CDR3 is 16 residues. V lost 0 bases to trimming and J lost 1 base; unmatched junction nucleotides: 3. For the CDR3, the DNA is TGTGCCAGCAGCGTAGTCAGGGGGAAGAACACCGGGGAGCTGTTTTTT. It encodes CASSVVRGKNTGELFF.

This chain links TRBV19 with TRBJ2-1; TRBD2 matches at 8 bases. Germline loops: CDR1 LNHDA, CDR2 SQIVND (reference sequence). V dropped 4 bases and J dropped 8; count of bases not matched to a gene: 10. The CDR3 is made up of 15 amino acids. The CDR3 nucleotides read TGTGCCAGTAGTACTCTTAGCGGGATTGGCGATGAGCAGTTCTTC. It yields the protein CASSTLSGIGDEQFF.

The V and J genes are TRBV7-9 and TRBJ1-5; the D gene is possibly TRBD1 (6 bases). Germline-derived CDR1 and CDR2 are SEHNR and FQNEAQ (reference sequence). The CDR3 consists of 13 residues. V gave up 7 bases and J gave up 5 bases, with 12 bases separating them. CDR3: CASTTGLDQPQHF. CDR3 bases: TGTGCCAGCACCACAGGGTTGGATCAGCCCCAGCATTTT.

This sequence joins TRBV6-1 and TRBJ2-5, with D unclear. Germline-derived CDR1 and CDR2 are MNHNS and SASEGT. The V gene lost 6 bases and the J gene lost 7 bases, with 18 bases spanning the gap. The CDR3 covers 14 residues. The CDR3 is CASSQPGPNRTQYF. CDR3 bases: TGTGCCAGCAGCCAACCGGGTCCCAATCGGACCCAGTACTTC.

The chain links TRBV30 to TRBJ2-2; 9 bases match TRBD1. V lost 3 bases, J lost 5 bases, and 10 bases stayed unmatched. The CDR3 has 16 residues. Germline V gene sequence: CDR1 GTSNPN, CDR2 SVGIG (reference sequence). The DNA for the CDR3 is TGTGCCTGGAGAACCCCCGGGACAGGGTTGACCGGGGAGCTGTTTTTT. It codes for CAWRTPGTGLTGELFF.

This sequence joins TRBV15 and TRBJ2-7; tentatively, D is TRBD2 (5 bases). The germline V gene encodes CDR1 LNHNV and CDR2 YYDKDF (reference sequence). This CDR3 is built from 14 residues. V was trimmed by 3 bases and J by 2 bases, leaving 11 bases between them. The CDR3 coding sequence is TGTGCCACCAGCAGGGCGGGTTCCGCCTACGAGCAGTACTTC. It codes for CATSRAGSAYEQYF. Complete variable domain (other parts from reference TRBV15 and TRBJ2-7): DAMVIQNPRYQVTQFGKPVTLSCSQTLNHNVMYWYQQKSSQAPKLLFHYYDKDFNNEADTPDNFQSRRPNTSFCFLDIRSPGLGDTAMYLCATSRAGSAYEQYFGPGTRLTVT.

The gene calls are TRBV19 and TRBJ1-5; 8 bases match TRBD1. CDR1 and CDR2 from the germline V gene are LNHDA and SQIVND (reference sequence). V shed 5 bases, J shed 1 base, and the junction held 13 bases outside the gene matches. This CDR3 comprises 18 residues. The DNA of the CDR3 is TGTGCCAGTAGTCAAACAGGGGGAGGTATTGTAAGCAATCAGCCCCAGCATTTT. It encodes CASSQTGGGIVSNQPQHF.

This clone was observed a few times. V usage is TRBV6-1 and J usage is TRBJ2-1; D possibly corresponds to TRBD1 (7 bases). The CDR3 has 13 residues. Deletions cut 7 bases from V and 4 bases from J, with 11 bases between. Looked up from germline, CDR1 is MNHNS and CDR2 is SASEGT. CDR3 nucleotide sequence: TGTGCCAGCAAGGCAGGGGGGTACAATGAGCAGTTCTTC. This codes for CASKAGGYNEQFF.

This chain connects TRBV7-2 to TRBJ1-2; D not resolved. Trimming shortened V by 9 bases and J by 3 bases, and 20 bases separated the two germline ends. The germline V gene has CDR1 SGHTA and CDR2 FQGNSA. This CDR3 is built from 15 residues. The CDR3 loop is CASNSGQALYYGYTF. DNA for the CDR3: TGTGCCAGTAATTCTGGTCAAGCCCTTTACTATGGCTACACCTTC.

The chain couples TRBV4-1 to TRBJ1-5; D call uncertain. The CDR3 loop spans 15 amino acids. Trimming cost V 2 bases and J 3 bases, with 11 bases left between them. The V gene's germline CDR1 is MGHRA and CDR2 YSYEKL. Here the CDR3 reads CASSQLPSFNQPQHF. For the CDR3, the DNA is TGCGCCAGCAGCCAACTACCGAGCTTCAATCAGCCCCAGCATTTT.

As for this clone: Germline and junction disagree at one end, which may indicate a read error. Other DNA sequences in this specimen translate into the identical CDR3. The chain couples TRBV7-9 to TRBJ2-7; a possible D gene is TRBD1 (6 bases). The CDR3 totals 12 residues. Germline V gene data show CDR1 as SEHNR and CDR2 as FQNEAQ (reference sequence). DNA of the CDR3: TGTTCCAGCAGCCTACAGGGATACGAGCAGTACTTC. This codes for CSSSLQGYEQYF. The full variable domain, its missing parts supplied by reference TRBV7-9 and TRBJ2-7, is DTGVSQNPRHKITKRGQNVTFRCDPISEHNRLYWYRQTLGQGPEFLTYFQNEAQLEKSRLLSDRFSAERPKGSFSTLEIQRTEQGDSAMYLCSSSLQGYEQYFGPGTRLTVT.

This clone was seen just once. This chain uses TRBV28 with TRBJ2-1, with unresolved D. CDR1 MDHEN and CDR2 SYDVKM come from the germline V gene. V shed 10 bases and J shed 9 bases, with 22 bases lying between them. The CDR3 loop spans 14 amino acids. The CDR3 loop is CATLGSLAVGEQFF. In DNA form, the CDR3 reads TGTGCCACCTTGGGTTCGTTAGCAGTTGGTGAGCAGTTCTTC.

The CDR3 region has the DNA TGTGCCAGCAGCTTGGCCAGGGGGCTTACGAGGAGGGCGAACACTGAAGCTTTCTTT. Encoded protein: CASSLARGLTRRANTEAFF. The V and J genes are TRBV7-8 and TRBJ1-1; 8 nucleotides align to TRBD1. V was pared by 3 bases and J by 1 base, with 16 bases of the junction left unmatched. Looked up from germline, CDR1 is SGHVS and CDR2 is FQNEAQ. The CDR3 spans 19 residues.